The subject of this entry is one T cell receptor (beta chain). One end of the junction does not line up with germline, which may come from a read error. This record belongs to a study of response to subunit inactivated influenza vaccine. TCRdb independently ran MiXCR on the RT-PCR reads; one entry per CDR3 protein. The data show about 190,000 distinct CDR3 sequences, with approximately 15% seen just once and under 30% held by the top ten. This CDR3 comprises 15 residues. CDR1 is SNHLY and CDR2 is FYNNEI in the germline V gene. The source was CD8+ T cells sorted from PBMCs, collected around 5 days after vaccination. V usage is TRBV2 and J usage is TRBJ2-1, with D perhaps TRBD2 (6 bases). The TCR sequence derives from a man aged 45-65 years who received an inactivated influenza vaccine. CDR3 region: CASSEFIMEGSGFYF. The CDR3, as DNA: TGTGCCAGCAGTGAATTTATTATGGAGGGTTCGGGGTTTTACTTC.